This record covers a single T cell receptor (beta chain). What this receptor recognizes is not known. Per-nucleotide qualities are absent, and no much larger clonotype sits a single base away. The data were obtained in a study of blood T cell repertoires in COVID-19 (TCRdb year 2020). A note on the overall study: Samples from collaborators originated in the United States, Italy and Spain and spanned both the acute and convalescent phases of COVID-19. The prospective study material was composed of cDNA or gDNA derived from T cells, B-cell-depleted T cells, or PBMCs. The dataset comprised deeply sampled blood TCRbeta repertoires from subjects exposed to, actively infected with, or recovered from COVID-19. A freely available public database, intended as a resource for researchers studying the immune response to SARS-CoV-2, is where the repertoires were released. Samples came from the ongoing ImmuneRACE study (first 160 participants) plus 1,254 subjects from 6 global collaborators. A de-identified subject ID, COVID-19 status, age in years and sex were almost always included in the sample metadata. Where HLA class I and class II types were available, the types were taken from metadata supplied by the sample provider, not from assay-based typing. What the research found in general, with its limitations: The amount of clinical and demographic metadata varied by source and participant and was provided uncurated.

TCRbeta CDR3 regions were amplified from genomic DNA by means of the immunoSEQ Assay, a bias-controlled multiplex PCR. On the study's bioinformatics: Within the assay, amplification of reference gene primers was used to estimate how many nucleated cells each sample contained. Sequence reads were collapsed and filtered to measure the absolute abundance of every unique TCRbeta CDR3 rearrangement. Productive Simpson clonality was computed per sample as the square root of Simpson's diversity index over productive rearrangements. Not all clones reach the TCRdb copy of this immuneACCESS table, which keeps in-frame sequences only. Checked studies attribute under half of the gap to unresolved V genes and leave the rest unexplained. For V, J and clone size, that table is used; D and trimming come from the DNA. Present in this sample are approximately 58,000 clones, 77% of which were seen just once. The ten most abundant clones make up around 45% of the sample.

The CDR1 and CDR2 encoded by the germline V gene are ENHRY and SYGVKD. Compared with germline, V lacks 7 bases and J lacks 0 bases; bases without a gene match: 20. There are 22 amino acids in the CDR3, from cysteine to phenylalanine inclusive. Only CDR3 DNA is held: 66 bases, read in frame from base 1. Whole blood was collected in K2EDTA tubes by collaborating institutions according to the institutions' own protocols. For TCRbeta analysis, collaborators shipped samples in one of three forms: frozen whole blood, isolated PBMCs, or DNA extracted from either of those sample types. Here the chain combines TRBV10-3 and TRBJ2-1, with 14 central nucleotides matching TRBD2. This receptor was obtained from a man aged 70 or older with active or convalescent COVID-19. Sequences were obtained from peripheral blood. The CDR3 corresponds to CAIKPGQNGTSGSSFSYNEQFF. The base sequence is TGTGCCATCAAGCCGGGACAGAACGGGACTAGCGGGAGTTCTTTCTCCTACAATGAGCAGTTCTTC.